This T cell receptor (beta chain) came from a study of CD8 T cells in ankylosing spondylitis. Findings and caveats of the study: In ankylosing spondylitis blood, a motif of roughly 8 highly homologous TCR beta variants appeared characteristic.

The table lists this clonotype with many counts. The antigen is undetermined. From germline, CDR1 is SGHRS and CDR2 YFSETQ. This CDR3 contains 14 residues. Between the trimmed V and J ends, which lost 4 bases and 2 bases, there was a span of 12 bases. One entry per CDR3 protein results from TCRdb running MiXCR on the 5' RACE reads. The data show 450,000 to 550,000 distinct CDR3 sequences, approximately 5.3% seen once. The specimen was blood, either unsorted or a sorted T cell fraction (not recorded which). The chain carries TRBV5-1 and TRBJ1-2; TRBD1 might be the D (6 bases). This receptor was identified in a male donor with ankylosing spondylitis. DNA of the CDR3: TGCGCCAGCAGCCCCCGCGGACAGAACTATGGCTACACCTTC. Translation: CASSPRGQNYGYTF.